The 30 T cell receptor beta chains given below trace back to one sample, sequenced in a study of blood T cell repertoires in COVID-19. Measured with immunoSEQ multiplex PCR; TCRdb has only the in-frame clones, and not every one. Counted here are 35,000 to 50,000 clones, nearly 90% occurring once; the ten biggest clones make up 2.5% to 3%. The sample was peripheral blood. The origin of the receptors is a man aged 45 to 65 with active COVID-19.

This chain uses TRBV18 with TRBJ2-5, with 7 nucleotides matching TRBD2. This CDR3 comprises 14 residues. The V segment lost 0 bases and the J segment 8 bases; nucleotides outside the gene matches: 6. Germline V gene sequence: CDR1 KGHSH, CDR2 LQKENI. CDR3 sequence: CASSPPATSPTQYF. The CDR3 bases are TGTGCCAGCTCACCACCGGCGACTAGCCCAACCCAGTACTTC.

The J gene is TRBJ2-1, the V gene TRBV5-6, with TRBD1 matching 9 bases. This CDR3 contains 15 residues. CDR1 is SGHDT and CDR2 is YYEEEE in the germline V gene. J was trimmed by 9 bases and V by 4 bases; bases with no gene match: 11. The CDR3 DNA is TGTGCCAGCAGCACCGGGACAGGGAGATCCAGTGAGCAGTTCTTC. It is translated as CASSTGTGRSSEQFF.

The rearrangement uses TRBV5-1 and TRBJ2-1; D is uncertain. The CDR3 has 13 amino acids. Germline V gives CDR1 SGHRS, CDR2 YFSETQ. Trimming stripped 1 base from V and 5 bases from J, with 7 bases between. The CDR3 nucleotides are TGCGCCAGCAGCTTGCTCAGTAACAATGAGCAGTTCTTC. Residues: CASSLLSNNEQFF.

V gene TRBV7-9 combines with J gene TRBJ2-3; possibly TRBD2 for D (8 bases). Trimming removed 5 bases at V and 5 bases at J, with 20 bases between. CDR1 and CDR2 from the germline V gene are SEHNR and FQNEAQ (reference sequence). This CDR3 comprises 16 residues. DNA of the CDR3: TGTGCCAGCAGCCCCGGGGGGGACAGTCGGGAAGATACGCAGTATTTT. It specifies CASSPGGDSREDTQYF. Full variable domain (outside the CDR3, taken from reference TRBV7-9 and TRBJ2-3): DTGVSQNPRHKITKRGQNVTFRCDPISEHNRLYWYRQTLGQGPEFLTYFQNEAQLEKSRLLSDRFSAERPKGSFSTLEIQRTEQGDSAMYLCASSPGGDSREDTQYFGPGTRLTVL.

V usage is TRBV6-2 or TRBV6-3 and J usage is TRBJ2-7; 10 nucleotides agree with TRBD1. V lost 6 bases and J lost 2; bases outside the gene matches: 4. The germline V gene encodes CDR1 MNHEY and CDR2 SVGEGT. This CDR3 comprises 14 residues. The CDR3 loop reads CASSRQGATYEQYF. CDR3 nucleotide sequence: TGTGCCAGCAGCCGACAGGGGGCAACCTACGAGCAGTACTTC.

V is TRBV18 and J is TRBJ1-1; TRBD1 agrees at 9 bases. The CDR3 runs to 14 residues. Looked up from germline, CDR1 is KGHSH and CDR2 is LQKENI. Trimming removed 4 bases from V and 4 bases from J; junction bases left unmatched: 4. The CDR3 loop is CASSQGTGPTEAFF. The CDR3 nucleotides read TGTGCCAGCTCACAGGGGACAGGGCCCACTGAAGCTTTCTTT.

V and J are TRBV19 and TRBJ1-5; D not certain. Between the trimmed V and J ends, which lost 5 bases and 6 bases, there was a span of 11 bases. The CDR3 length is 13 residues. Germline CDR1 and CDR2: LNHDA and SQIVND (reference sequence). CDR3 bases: TGTGCCAGTAGTTCTGTTGTCAGTCAGCCCCAGCATTTT. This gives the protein CASSSVVSQPQHF.

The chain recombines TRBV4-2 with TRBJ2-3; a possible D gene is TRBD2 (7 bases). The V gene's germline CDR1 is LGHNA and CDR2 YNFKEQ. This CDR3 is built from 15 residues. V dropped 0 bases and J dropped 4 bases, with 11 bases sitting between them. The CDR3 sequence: CASSQERGASDTQYF. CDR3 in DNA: TGTGCCAGCAGCCAAGAACGGGGGGCCTCAGATACGCAGTATTTT.

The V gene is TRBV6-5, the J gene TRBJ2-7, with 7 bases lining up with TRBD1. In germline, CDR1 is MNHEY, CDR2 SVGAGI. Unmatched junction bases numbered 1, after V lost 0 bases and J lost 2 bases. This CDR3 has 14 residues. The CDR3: CASSYSTGPYEQYF. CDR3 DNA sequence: TGTGCCAGCAGTTACTCGACAGGGCCCTACGAGCAGTACTTC.

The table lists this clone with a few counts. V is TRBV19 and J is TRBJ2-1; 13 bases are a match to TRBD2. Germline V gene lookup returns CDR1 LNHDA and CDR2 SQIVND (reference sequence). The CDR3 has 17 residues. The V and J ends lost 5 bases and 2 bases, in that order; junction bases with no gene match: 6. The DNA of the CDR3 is TGTGCCAGTAGTGTGGGGACTAGCGGGACGACCTACAATGAGCAGTTCTTC. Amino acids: CASSVGTSGTTYNEQFF.

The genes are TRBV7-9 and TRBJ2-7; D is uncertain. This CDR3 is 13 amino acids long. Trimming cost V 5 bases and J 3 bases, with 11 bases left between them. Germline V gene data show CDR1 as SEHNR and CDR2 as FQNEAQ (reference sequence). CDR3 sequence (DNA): TGTGCCAGCAGCCTACCCTCCCTCTACGAGCAGTACTTC. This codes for CASSLPSLYEQYF.

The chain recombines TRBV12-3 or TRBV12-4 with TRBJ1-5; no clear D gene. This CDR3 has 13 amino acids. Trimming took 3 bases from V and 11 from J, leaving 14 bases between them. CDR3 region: CASSFGQRDAQHF. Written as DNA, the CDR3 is TGTGCCAGCAGTTTCGGGCAGAGGGATGCCCAGCATTTT.

The CDR3: CASSPAGLKSFF. The CDR3 bases are TGTGCCAGCAGTCCAGCGGGACTAAAATCTTTCTTT. The chain carries TRBV28 and TRBJ1-1; TRBD1 is a possible D gene (5 bases). This CDR3 contains 12 residues. CDR1 MDHEN and CDR2 SYDVKM come from the germline V gene. V was cut by 5 bases and J by 12 bases, with 16 bases left in between. Full variable domain (remainder filled in from reference TRBV28 and TRBJ1-1): DVKVTQSSRYLVKRTGEKVFLECVQDMDHENMFWYRQDPGLGLRLIYFSYDVKMKEKGDIPEGYSVSREKKERFSLILESASTNQTSMYLCASSPAGLKSFFGQGTRLTVV.

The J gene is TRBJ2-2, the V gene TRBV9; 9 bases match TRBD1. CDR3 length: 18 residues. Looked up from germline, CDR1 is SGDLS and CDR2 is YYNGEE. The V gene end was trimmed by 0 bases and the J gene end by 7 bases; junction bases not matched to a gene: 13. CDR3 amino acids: CASSVVGQGPRGGGELFF. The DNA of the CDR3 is TGTGCCAGCAGCGTAGTAGGACAGGGGCCTCGCGGCGGCGGGGAGCTGTTTTTT.

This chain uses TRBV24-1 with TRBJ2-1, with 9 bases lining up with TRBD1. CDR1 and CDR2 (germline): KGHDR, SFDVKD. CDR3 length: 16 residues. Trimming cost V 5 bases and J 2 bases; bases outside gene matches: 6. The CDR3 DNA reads TGTGCCACCAGTGGAAAACAGGGGGCGGCCTACAATGAGCAGTTCTTC. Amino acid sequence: CATSGKQGAAYNEQFF.

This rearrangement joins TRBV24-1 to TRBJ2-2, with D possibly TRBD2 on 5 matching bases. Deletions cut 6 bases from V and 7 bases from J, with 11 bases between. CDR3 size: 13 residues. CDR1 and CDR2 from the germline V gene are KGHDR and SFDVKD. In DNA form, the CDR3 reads TGTGCCACCAGTCCCGGTGGGAGCGGGGAGCTGTTTTTT. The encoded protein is CATSPGGSGELFF.

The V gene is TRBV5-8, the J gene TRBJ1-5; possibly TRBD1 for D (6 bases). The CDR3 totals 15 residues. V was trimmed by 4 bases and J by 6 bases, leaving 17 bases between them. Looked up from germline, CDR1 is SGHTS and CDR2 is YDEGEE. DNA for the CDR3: TGTGCCAGCAGCCAACAGGGAGTCTTCGGTCAGCCCCAGCATTTT. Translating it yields CASSQQGVFGQPQHF.

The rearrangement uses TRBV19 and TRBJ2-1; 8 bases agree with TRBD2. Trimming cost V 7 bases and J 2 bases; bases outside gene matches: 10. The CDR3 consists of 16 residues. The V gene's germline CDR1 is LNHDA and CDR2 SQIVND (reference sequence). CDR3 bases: TGTGCCAGTACTCCCACTAAGCGGGGGACCTACAATGAGCAGTTCTTC. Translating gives CASTPTKRGTYNEQFF.

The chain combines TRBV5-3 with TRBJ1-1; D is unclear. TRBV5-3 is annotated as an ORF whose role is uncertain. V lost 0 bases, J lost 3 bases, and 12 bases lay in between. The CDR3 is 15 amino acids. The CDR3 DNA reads TGTGCCAGAAGCTTGGTTGGGAGTCCGGACACTGAAGCTTTCTTT. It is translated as CARSLVGSPDTEAFF.

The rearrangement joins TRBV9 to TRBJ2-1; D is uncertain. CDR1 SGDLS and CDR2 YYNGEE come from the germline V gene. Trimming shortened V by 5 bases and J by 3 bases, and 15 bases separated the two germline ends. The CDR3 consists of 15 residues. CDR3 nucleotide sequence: TGTGCCAGCAGTGTCGACTCGGGTATCTACAATGAGCAGTTCTTC. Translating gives CASSVDSGIYNEQFF.

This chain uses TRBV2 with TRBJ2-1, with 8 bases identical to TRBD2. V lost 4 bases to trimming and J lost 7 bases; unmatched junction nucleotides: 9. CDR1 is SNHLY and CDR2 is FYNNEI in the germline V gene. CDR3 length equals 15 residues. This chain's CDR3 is CASSAPSGGGNEQFF. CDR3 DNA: TGTGCCAGCAGTGCTCCCAGCGGGGGTGGGAATGAGCAGTTCTTC. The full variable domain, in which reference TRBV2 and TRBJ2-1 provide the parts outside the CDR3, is EPEVTQTPSHQVTQMGQEVILRCVPISNHLYFYWYRQILGQKVEFLVSFYNNEISEKSEIFDDQFSVERPDGSNFTLKIRSTKLEDSAMYFCASSAPSGGGNEQFFGPGTRLTVL.

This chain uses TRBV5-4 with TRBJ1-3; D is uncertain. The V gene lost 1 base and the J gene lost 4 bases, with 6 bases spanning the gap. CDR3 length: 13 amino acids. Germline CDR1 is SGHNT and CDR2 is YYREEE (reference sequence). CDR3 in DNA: TGTGCCAGCAGCTTGCGAGGGGGAAACACCATATATTTT. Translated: CASSLRGGNTIYF.

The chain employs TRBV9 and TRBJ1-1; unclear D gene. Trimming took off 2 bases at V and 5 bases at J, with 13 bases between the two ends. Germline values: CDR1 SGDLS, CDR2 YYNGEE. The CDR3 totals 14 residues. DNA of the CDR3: TGTGCCAGCAGCGTCAGCGATAGAGCGACTGAAGCTTTCTTT. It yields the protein CASSVSDRATEAFF.

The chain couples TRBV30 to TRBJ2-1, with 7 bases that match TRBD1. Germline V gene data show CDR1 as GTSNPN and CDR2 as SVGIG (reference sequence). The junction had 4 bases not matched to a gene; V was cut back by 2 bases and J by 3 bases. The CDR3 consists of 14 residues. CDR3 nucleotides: TGTGCCTGGAGTCGAGGGGGCCTCTACAATGAGCAGTTCTTC. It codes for CAWSRGGLYNEQFF.

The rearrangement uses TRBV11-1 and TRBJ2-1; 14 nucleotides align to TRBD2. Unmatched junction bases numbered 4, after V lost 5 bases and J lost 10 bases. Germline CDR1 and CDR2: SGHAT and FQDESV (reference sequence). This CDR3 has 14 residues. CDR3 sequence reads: CASSPGLAGVEQFF. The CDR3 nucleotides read TGTGCCAGCAGCCCGGGACTAGCGGGGGTGGAGCAGTTCTTC.

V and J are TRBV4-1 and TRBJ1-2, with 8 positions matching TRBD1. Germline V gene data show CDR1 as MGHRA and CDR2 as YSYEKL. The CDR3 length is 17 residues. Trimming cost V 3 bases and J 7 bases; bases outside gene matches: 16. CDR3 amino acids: CASSQTSMGQAFAGYTF. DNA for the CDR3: TGCGCCAGCAGCCAGACGTCGATGGGACAGGCGTTTGCTGGCTACACCTTC.

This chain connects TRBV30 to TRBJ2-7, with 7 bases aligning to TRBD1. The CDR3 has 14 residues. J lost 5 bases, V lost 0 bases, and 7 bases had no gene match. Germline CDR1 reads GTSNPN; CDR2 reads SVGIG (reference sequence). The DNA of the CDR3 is TGTGCCTGGAGTGTGGGGACAGTAAGTCACGAGCAGTACTTC. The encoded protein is CAWSVGTVSHEQYF.

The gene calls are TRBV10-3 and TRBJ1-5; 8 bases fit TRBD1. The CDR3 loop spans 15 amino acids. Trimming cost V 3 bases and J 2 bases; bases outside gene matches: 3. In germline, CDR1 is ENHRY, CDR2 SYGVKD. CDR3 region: CAISDDRGGNQPQHF. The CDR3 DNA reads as TGTGCCATCAGTGACGACAGGGGAGGCAATCAGCCCCAGCATTTT.

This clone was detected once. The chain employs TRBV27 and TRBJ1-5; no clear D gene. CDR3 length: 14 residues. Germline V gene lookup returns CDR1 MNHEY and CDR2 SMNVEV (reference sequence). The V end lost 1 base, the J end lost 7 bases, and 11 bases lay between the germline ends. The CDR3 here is CASSLFAREQPQHF. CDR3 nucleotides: TGTGCCAGCAGTTTATTTGCCCGGGAGCAGCCCCAGCATTTT.

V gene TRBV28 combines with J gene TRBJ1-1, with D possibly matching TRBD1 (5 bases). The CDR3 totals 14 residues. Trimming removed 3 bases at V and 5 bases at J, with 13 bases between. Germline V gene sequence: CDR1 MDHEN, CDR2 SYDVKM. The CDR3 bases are TGTGCCAGCAGTTTCTCCCGGGGGAGGACTGAAGCTTTCTTT. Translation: CASSFSRGRTEAFF.